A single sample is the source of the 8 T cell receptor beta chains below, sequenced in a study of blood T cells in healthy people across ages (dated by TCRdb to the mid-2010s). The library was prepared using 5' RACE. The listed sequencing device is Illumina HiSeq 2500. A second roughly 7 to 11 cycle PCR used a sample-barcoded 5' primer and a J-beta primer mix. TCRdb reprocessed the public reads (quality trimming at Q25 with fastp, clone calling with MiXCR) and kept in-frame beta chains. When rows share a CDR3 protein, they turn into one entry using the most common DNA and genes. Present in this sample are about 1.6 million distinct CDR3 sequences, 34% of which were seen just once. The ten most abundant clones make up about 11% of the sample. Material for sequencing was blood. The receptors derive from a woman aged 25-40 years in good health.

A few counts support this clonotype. This CDR3 reads CASSTGAREQYF. CDR3 sequence (DNA): TGTGCCAGCAGTACAGGGGCGAGGGAGCAGTACTTC. This chain joins TRBV27 and TRBJ2-4; 7 bases line up with TRBD1. CDR1 is MNHEY and CDR2 is SMNVEV in the germline V gene (reference sequence). The CDR3 is made up of 12 amino acids. The ends lost 5 bases at V and 13 bases at J; junction bases unmatched: 8.

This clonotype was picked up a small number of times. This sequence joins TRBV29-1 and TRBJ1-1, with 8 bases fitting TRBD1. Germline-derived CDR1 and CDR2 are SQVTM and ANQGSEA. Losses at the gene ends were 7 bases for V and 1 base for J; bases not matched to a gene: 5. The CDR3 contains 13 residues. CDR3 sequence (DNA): TGCAGCGGATTAGGACAGGGGAACACTGAAGCTTTCTTT. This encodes CSGLGQGNTEAFF.

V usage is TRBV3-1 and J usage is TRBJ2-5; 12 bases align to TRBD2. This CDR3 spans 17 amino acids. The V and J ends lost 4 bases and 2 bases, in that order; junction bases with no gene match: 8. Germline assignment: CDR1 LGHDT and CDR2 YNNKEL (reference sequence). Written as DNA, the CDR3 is TGTGCCAGCAGCCCCCGACTAGCGGGAGTGCGGCAAGAGACCCAGTACTTC. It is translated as CASSPRLAGVRQETQYF.

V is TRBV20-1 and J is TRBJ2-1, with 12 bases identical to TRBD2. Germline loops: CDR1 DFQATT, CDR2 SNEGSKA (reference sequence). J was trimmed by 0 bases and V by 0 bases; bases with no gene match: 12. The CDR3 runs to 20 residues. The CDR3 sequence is CSARDIQTSGRYSSYNEQFF. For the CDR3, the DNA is TGCAGTGCTAGAGATATTCAAACTAGCGGGAGGTACAGCTCCTACAATGAGCAGTTCTTC.

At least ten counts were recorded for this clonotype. As DNA, the CDR3 is TGTGCCAGCAGCCAAAATTCTTTCCCATTAGCGGGGGGATACAATGAGCAGTTCTTC. Translated: CASSQNSFPLAGGYNEQFF. This chain connects TRBV4-2 to TRBJ2-1; 10 bases are a match to TRBD2. The germline V gene encodes CDR1 LGHNA and CDR2 YNFKEQ. The CDR3 length is 19 residues. V shed 2 bases and J 4 bases; nucleotides not matched to a gene: 14.

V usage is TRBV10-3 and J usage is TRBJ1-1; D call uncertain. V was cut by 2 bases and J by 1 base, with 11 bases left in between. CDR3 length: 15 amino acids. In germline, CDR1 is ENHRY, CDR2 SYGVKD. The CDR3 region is CAISELFQGNTEAFF. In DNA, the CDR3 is TGTGCCATCAGTGAGCTCTTTCAAGGGAACACTGAAGCTTTCTTT.

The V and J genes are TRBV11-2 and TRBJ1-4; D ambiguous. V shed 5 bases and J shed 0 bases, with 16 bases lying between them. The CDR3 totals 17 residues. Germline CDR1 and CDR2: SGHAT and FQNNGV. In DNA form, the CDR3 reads TGTGCCAGCAGCCTCACCCGGGCCGCGACAACTAATGAAAAACTGTTTTTT. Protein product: CASSLTRAATTNEKLFF.

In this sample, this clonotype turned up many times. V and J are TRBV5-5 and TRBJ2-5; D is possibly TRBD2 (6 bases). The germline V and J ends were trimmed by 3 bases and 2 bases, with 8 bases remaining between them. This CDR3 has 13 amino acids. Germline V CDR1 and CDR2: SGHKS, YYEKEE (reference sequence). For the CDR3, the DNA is TGTGCCAGCAGCTACGGGACTCAAGAGACCCAGTACTTC. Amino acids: CASSYGTQETQYF. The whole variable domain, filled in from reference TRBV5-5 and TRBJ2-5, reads DAGVTQSPTHLIKTRGQQVTLRCSPISGHKSVSWYQQVLGQGPQFIFQYYEKEERGRGNFPDRFSARQFPNYSSELNVNALLLGDSALYLCASSYGTQETQYFGPGTRLLVL.